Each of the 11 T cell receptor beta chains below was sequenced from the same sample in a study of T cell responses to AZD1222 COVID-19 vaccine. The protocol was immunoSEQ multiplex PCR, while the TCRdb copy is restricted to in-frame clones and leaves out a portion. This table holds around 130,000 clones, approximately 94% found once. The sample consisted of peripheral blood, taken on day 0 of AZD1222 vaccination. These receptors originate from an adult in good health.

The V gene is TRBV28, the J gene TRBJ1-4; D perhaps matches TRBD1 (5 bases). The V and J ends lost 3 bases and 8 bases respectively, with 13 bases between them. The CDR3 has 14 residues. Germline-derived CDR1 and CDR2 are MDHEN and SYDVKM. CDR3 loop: CASSFRRGREKLFF. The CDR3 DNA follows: TGTGCCAGCAGTTTTCGGAGGGGACGAGAAAAACTGTTTTTT.

CDR3: CASSKATSMYNEQFF. CDR3 nucleotides: TGTGCCAGCAGCAAAGCTACTAGCATGTACAATGAGCAGTTCTTC. The V and J genes are TRBV21-1 and TRBJ2-1; the listed D gene, TRBD2, was not tested against the DNA. TRBV21-1 is recorded as a pseudogene. The CDR3 is 15 residues long.

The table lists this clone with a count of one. The chain's CDR3 is CASSLQGESGQPQHF. CDR3 sequence (DNA): TGCGCCAGCAGCTTGCAGGGGGAATCAGGTCAGCCCCAGCATTTT. This rearrangement joins TRBV5-1 to TRBJ1-5; 7 bases are a match to TRBD1. Germline-derived CDR1 and CDR2 are SGHRS and YFSETQ. The CDR3 runs to 15 residues. V shed 1 base, J shed 6 bases, and the junction held 7 bases outside the gene matches.

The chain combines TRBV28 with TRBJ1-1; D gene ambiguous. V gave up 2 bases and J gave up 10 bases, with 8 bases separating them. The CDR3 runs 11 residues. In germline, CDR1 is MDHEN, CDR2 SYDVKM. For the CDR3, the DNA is TGTGCCAGCAGTTTAGGTAGGGCAGCTTTCTTT. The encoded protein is CASSLGRAAFF.

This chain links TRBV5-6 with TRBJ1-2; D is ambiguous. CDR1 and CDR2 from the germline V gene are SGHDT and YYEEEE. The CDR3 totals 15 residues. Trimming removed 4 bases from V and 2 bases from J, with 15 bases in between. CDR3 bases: TGTGCCAGCAGCCTCTTAACCGGGTCCAACTATGGCTACACCTTC. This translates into CASSLLTGSNYGYTF. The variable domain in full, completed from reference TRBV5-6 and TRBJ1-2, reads DAGVTQSPTHLIKTRGQQVTLRCSPKSGHDTVSWYQQALGQGPQFIFQYYEEEERQRGNFPDRFSGHQFPNYSSELNVNALLLGDSALYLCASSLLTGSNYGYTFGSGTRLTVV.

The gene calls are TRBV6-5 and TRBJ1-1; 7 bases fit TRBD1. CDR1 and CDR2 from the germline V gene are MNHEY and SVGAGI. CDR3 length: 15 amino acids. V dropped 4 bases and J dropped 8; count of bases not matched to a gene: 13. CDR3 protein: CASSFQWTGLREAFF. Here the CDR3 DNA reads TGTGCCAGCAGTTTCCAGTGGACAGGACTAAGAGAAGCTTTCTTT.

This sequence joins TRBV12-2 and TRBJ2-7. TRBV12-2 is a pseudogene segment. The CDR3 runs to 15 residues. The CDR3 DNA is TGTGCAAGTCGCTTAACAACTGCGAGCTCCTACGAGCAGTACTTC. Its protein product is CASRLTTASSYEQYF.

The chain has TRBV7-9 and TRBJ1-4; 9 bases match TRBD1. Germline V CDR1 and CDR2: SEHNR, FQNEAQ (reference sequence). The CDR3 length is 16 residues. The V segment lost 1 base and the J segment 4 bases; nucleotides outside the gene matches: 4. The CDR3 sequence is CASSLGRDRDNEKLFF. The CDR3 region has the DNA TGTGCCAGCAGCTTAGGACGGGACAGGGATAATGAAAAACTGTTTTTT.

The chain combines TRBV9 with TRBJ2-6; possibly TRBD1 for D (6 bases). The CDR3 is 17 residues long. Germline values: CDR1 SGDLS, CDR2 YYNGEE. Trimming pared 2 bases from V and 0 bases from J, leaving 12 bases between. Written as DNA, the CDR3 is TGTGCCAGCAGCGTCCGGACAGCGACCTCTGGGGCCAACGTCCTGACTTTC. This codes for CASSVRTATSGANVLTF.

CDR3 amino acids: CASSWGRSYNEQFF. CDR3 coding DNA: TGTGCCAGCAGCTGGGGGCGGAGTTACAATGAGCAGTTCTTC. The chain employs TRBV7-3 and TRBJ2-1; TRBD1 is a possible D gene (6 bases). Germline-derived CDR1 and CDR2 are SGHTA and FQGTGA. The CDR3 extends over 14 amino acids. With 4 bases removed from V and 4 bases from J, the gap between germline ends came to 11 bases. Combining the CDR3 with reference TRBV7-3 and TRBJ2-1 gives the whole variable domain GAGVSQTPSNKVTEKGKYVELRCDPISGHTALYWYRQSLGQGPEFLIYFQGTGAADDSGLPNDRFFAVRPEGSVSTLKIQRTERGDSAVYLCASSWGRSYNEQFFGPGTRLTVL.

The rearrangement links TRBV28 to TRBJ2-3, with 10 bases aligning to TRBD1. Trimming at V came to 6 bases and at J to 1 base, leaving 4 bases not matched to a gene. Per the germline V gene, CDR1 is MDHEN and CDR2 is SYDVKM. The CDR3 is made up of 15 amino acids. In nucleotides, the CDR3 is TGTGCCAGCAGCACCGGGACAGGGGGCACAGATACGCAGTATTTT. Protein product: CASSTGTGGTDTQYF.